The 29 T cell receptor beta chains in this list originate from one sample, sequenced in a study of cytomegalovirus exposure and HLA in healthy donors. Profiled with immunoSEQ multiplex PCR; TCRdb holds only in-frame clones, not every one. The sample lists tens of thousands of clones; around 90% were seen once. The sequenced sample was PBMCs. All receptors come from a man younger than 35 in good health and CMV-seronegative.

J is TRBJ1-5 and V is TRBV12-5, with TRBD1 matching over 9 bases. Germline-derived CDR1 and CDR2 are LGHNT and FRNRAP. Trimming cost V 6 bases and J 10 bases; bases outside gene matches: 7. This CDR3 has 13 amino acids. CDR3 sequence: CASGTWDRAPQHF. CDR3 nucleotides: TGTGCTAGTGGCACCTGGGACAGGGCCCCCCAGCATTTT. The variable domain in full, completed from reference TRBV12-5 and TRBJ1-5, reads DARVTQTPRHKVTEMGQEVTMRCQPILGHNTVFWYRQTMMQGLELLAYFRNRAPLDDSGMPKDRFSAEMPDATLATLKIQPSEPRDSAVYFCASGTWDRAPQHFGDGTRLSIL.

V usage is TRBV6-6 and J usage is TRBJ2-7, with TRBD1 as a possible D gene (5 bases). CDR1 is MNHNY, CDR2 SVGAGI, per germline (reference sequence). The V gene lost 1 base and the J gene lost 7 bases, with 11 bases spanning the gap. CDR3 length: 13 residues. CDR3 in amino acids: CASSYYRLGEQYF. CDR3 nucleotide sequence: TGTGCCAGCAGTTACTACAGGTTGGGGGAGCAGTACTTC.

The chain has TRBV5-1 and TRBJ2-5, with TRBD1 matching 7 bases. J was trimmed by 2 bases and V by 5 bases; bases with no gene match: 6. This CDR3 is 14 amino acids long. Germline CDR1 and CDR2: SGHRS and YFSETQ. CDR3 region: CASSSGQQQETQYF. The CDR3, as DNA: TGCGCCAGCAGTTCGGGACAGCAACAAGAGACCCAGTACTTC.

The chain carries TRBV6-4 and TRBJ2-3; D ambiguous. This CDR3 is 13 amino acids long. Trimming left V 4 bases short and J 3 bases short, with 8 bases between. CDR1 and CDR2 from the germline V gene are MRHNA and SNTAGT. CDR3: CASSARSTDTQYF. The CDR3 DNA follows: TGTGCCAGCAGTGCTAGGTCTACAGATACGCAGTATTTT.

The V gene is TRBV25-1, the J gene TRBJ2-2; D may be TRBD2 (5 bases). The CDR3 runs 13 residues. The V end was cut by 4 bases, the J end by 6 bases, with 9 bases between. Germline CDR1 MGHDK, CDR2 SYGVNS. The CDR3 loop is CASSASGAGELFF. For the CDR3, the DNA is TGTGCCAGCAGTGCCTCCGGGGCCGGGGAGCTGTTTTTT.

The J gene is TRBJ1-1, the V gene TRBV18, with D unresolved. Germline CDR1 is KGHSH and CDR2 is LQKENI. This CDR3 spans 11 amino acids. Deletions cut 5 bases from V and 11 bases from J, with 12 bases between. The CDR3 DNA reads TGTGCCAGCTCAGAGGAGTTGGCTGCTTTCTTT. Its protein product is CASSEELAAFF.

The rearrangement uses TRBV4-2 and TRBJ2-4; TRBD2 agrees at 10 bases. CDR3 size: 17 residues. Germline trimming cut 4 bases from V and 2 bases from J; bases unmatched to any gene: 8. The V gene's germline CDR1 is LGHNA and CDR2 YNFKEQ. The chain's CDR3 is CASSLFSGRTTKNIQYF. In nucleotides, the CDR3 is TGTGCCAGCAGCCTTTTTAGCGGGAGGACCACCAAAAACATTCAGTACTTC.

This rearrangement joins TRBV27 to TRBJ1-1, with D possibly matching TRBD1 (6 bases). The V end lost 5 bases, the J end lost 12 bases, and 13 bases lay between the germline ends. The CDR3 has 11 amino acids. Germline CDR1 reads MNHEY; CDR2 reads SMNVEV (reference sequence). The DNA for the CDR3 is TGTGCCAGCAGTCCACGGACAGAAACTTTCTTT. Its translation: CASSPRTETFF.

This chain uses TRBV28 with TRBJ2-7, with 10 nucleotides matching TRBD2. The CDR3 spans 14 residues. Germline CDR1 MDHEN, CDR2 SYDVKM. V dropped 6 bases and J dropped 0; count of bases not matched to a gene: 2. CDR3 residues: CASRASGSSYEQYF. The CDR3, as DNA: TGTGCCAGCAGGGCTAGCGGGAGCTCCTACGAGCAGTACTTC.

The chain joins TRBV2 to TRBJ1-1; 10 nucleotides align to TRBD1. The ends lost 8 bases at V and 5 bases at J; junction bases unmatched: 5. The CDR3 runs 13 residues. Germline V lookup: CDR1 SNHLY, CDR2 FYNNEI. The CDR3 protein is CASRRQGATEAFF. CDR3 sequence (DNA): TGTGCCAGCCGGAGACAGGGGGCTACTGAAGCTTTCTTT.

The chain employs TRBV30 and TRBJ2-3; D might be TRBD2 (5 bases). V gave up 4 bases and J gave up 3 bases, with 11 bases separating them. Germline values: CDR1 GTSNPN, CDR2 SVGIG (reference sequence). The length of the CDR3 is 13 residues. As DNA, the CDR3 is TGTGCCTGGACCAAGTCGGGGACAGATACGCAGTATTTT. It encodes CAWTKSGTDTQYF.

This chain links TRBV6-4 with TRBJ1-2; TRBD1 matches 10 bases. Germline loops: CDR1 MRHNA, CDR2 SNTAGT. The J segment lost 7 bases and the V segment lost 0 bases, leaving 5 bases of the junction unmatched. The CDR3 runs 15 residues. CDR3 sequence (DNA): TGTGCCAGCAGTGACTCGGGACAGGGGTTTAGTGGCTACACCTTC. This sequence encodes CASSDSGQGFSGYTF.

This chain links TRBV18 with TRBJ2-2; 10 bases align to TRBD2. The V segment lost 4 bases and the J segment 4 bases; nucleotides outside the gene matches: 6. The CDR3 spans 16 residues. The germline gives CDR1 KGHSH, CDR2 LQKENI. The DNA for the CDR3 is TGTGCCAGCTCACGCGGACTAGCGGAAGGCACCGGGGAGCTGTTTTTT. It yields the protein CASSRGLAEGTGELFF.

V and J are TRBV9 and TRBJ1-1; D might be TRBD1 (6 bases). The V end was cut by 3 bases, the J end by 8 bases, with 14 bases between. Germline CDR1 and CDR2: SGDLS and YYNGEE. The length of the CDR3 is 13 residues. The CDR3 sequence is CASSGKGVSEAFF. In DNA, the CDR3 is TGTGCCAGCAGCGGGAAGGGGGTTTCCGAAGCTTTCTTT.

The chain joins TRBV30 to TRBJ1-5; D remains ambiguous. Germline lookup yields CDR1 GTSNPN and CDR2 SVGIG (reference sequence). V was pared by 0 bases and J by 2 bases, with 5 bases between. The CDR3 totals 13 residues. CDR3 amino acids: CAWSVGGNQPQHF. CDR3 in DNA: TGTGCCTGGAGTGTAGGAGGCAATCAGCCCCAGCATTTT.

The chain links TRBV7-2 to TRBJ1-2; the D gene is possibly TRBD1 (6 bases). The CDR3 is made up of 15 amino acids. Trimming stripped 5 bases from V and 3 bases from J, with 16 bases between. Germline V gene sequence: CDR1 SGHTA, CDR2 FQGNSA. Written as DNA, the CDR3 is TGTGCCAGCAGCCTCCATACAGGGTACGACTATGGCTACACCTTC. This codes for CASSLHTGYDYGYTF.

To note about this clone: Mismatch with germline at one junction end may stem from a read error. V gene TRBV15 combines with J gene TRBJ1-2, with TRBD1 matching 7 bases. The CDR3 runs 12 residues. Germline values: CDR1 LNHNV, CDR2 YYDKDF (reference sequence). Here the CDR3 reads CATSRDRTHRGF. CDR3 nucleotide sequence: TGTGCCACCAGCAGAGATCGAACTCACAGGGGTTTC.

The genes are TRBV27 and TRBJ2-7; 7 nucleotides line up with TRBD1. The CDR3 extends over 13 amino acids. CDR1 and CDR2 from the germline V gene are MNHEY and SMNVEV (reference sequence). Trimming cost V 7 bases and J 6 bases; bases outside gene matches: 9. The CDR3 coding sequence is TGTGCCAGCAAAGGACAGGTTTCTGCCGAGCAGTACTTC. It specifies CASKGQVSAEQYF.

The gene calls are TRBV5-4 and TRBJ2-1; weak D call: TRBD2 (6 bases). With 2 bases removed from V and 7 bases from J, the gap between germline ends came to 16 bases. Germline V gene lookup returns CDR1 SGHNT and CDR2 YYREEE (reference sequence). The CDR3 totals 15 residues. Written as DNA, the CDR3 is TGTGCCAGCAGCTTTCGGTCGGCGGGGCTTAATGAGCAGTTCTTC. Translation: CASSFRSAGLNEQFF.

The rearrangement uses TRBV1 and TRBJ2-1; the tabulated D call, TRBD1, remains unverified against the DNA. TRBV1 is annotated as a pseudogene. CDR3 length: 18 amino acids. The CDR3 is CTSSARDTVTQPHNEQFF. CDR3 sequence (DNA): TGCACCAGCAGCGCTCGGGACACCGTTACTCAGCCCCACAATGAGCAGTTCTTC.

The chain combines TRBV9 with TRBJ2-3, with TRBD1 matching 7 bases. Germline loops: CDR1 SGDLS, CDR2 YYNGEE. V lost 4 bases to trimming and J lost 4 bases; unmatched junction nucleotides: 3. This CDR3 spans 13 amino acids. The CDR3 protein is CASSIQGADTQYF. Here the CDR3 DNA reads TGTGCCAGCAGCATTCAGGGGGCAGATACGCAGTATTTT.

This clone appeared a single time. V is TRBV2 and J is TRBJ2-7; D gene ambiguous. The V and J ends lost 7 bases and 1 base respectively, with 14 bases between them. The CDR3 has 14 amino acids. Germline CDR1 SNHLY, CDR2 FYNNEI. CDR3 protein: CASTVERGSYEQYF. DNA for the CDR3: TGTGCCAGCACGGTGGAGAGAGGTTCCTACGAGCAGTACTTC. The full variable domain, in which reference TRBV2 and TRBJ2-7 provide the parts outside the CDR3, is EPEVTQTPSHQVTQMGQEVILRCVPISNHLYFYWYRQILGQKVEFLVSFYNNEISEKSEIFDDQFSVERPDGSNFTLKIRSTKLEDSAMYFCASTVERGSYEQYFGPGTRLTVT.

This sequence joins TRBV4-1 and TRBJ2-1, with D tentatively TRBD2 (6 bases). Germline lookup yields CDR1 MGHRA and CDR2 YSYEKL. The length of the CDR3 is 18 residues. V gave up 0 bases and J gave up 3 bases, with 18 bases separating them. The CDR3 DNA reads TGCGCCAGCAGCCAAGATGCATCCCGAGGCGGGATCTACAATGAGCAGTTCTTC. Amino acid sequence: CASSQDASRGGIYNEQFF.

The chain combines TRBV27 with TRBJ2-3; the match to TRBD1 covers 8 bases. This CDR3 has 15 amino acids. CDR1 is MNHEY and CDR2 is SMNVEV in the germline V gene (reference sequence). Germline trimming cut 11 bases from V and 6 bases from J; bases unmatched to any gene: 16. DNA for the CDR3: TGTGCCGTAAAAGACTCGGACAGGGAACGCGATACGCAGTATTTT. Residues: CAVKDSDRERDTQYF.

The genes are TRBV4-2 and TRBJ1-5; no clear D gene. V shed 0 bases and J shed 5 bases, with 14 bases lying between them. The CDR3 loop spans 16 amino acids. CDR1 is LGHNA, CDR2 YNFKEQ, per germline. Written as DNA, the CDR3 is TGTGCCAGCAGCCAAGATGCTGGGCAGGCGCATCAGCCCCAGCATTTT. It translates to CASSQDAGQAHQPQHF.

The chain links TRBV6-6 to TRBJ2-3; no clear D. Germline values: CDR1 MNHNY, CDR2 SVGAGI (reference sequence). V lost 8 bases and J lost 1, with 16 bases in between. The CDR3 covers 15 residues. DNA of the CDR3: TGTGCCAGCTACCCTAGTCCCTACGGCACAGATACGCAGTATTTT. Protein product: CASYPSPYGTDTQYF.

The CDR3, as DNA: TGTGCCAGCAGCCAACGGGATAACTACATAGAGACCCAGTACTTC. Amino acid sequence: CASSQRDNYIETQYF. The rearrangement links TRBV4-2 to TRBJ2-5; a weak D match, TRBD2 (5 bases). Germline V gene lookup returns CDR1 LGHNA and CDR2 YNFKEQ. There are 15 residues in the CDR3. Between the trimmed V and J ends, which lost 2 bases and 4 bases, there was a span of 14 bases.

This clone was observed once. V gene TRBV5-1 combines with J gene TRBJ2-5; D perhaps matches TRBD2 (6 bases). This CDR3 comprises 16 residues. Trimming cost V 3 bases and J 5 bases, with 20 bases left between them. CDR1 is SGHRS, CDR2 YFSETQ, per germline. CDR3 loop: CASSSGPGLESETQYF. The CDR3 region has the DNA TGCGCCAGCAGCTCCGGGCCGGGACTTGAGTCGGAGACCCAGTACTTC.

V and J are TRBV6-6 and TRBJ2-1, with D possibly matching TRBD2 (5 bases). Germline V gives CDR1 MNHNY, CDR2 SVGAGI (reference sequence). V lost 0 bases and J lost 1, with 10 bases in between. The CDR3 extends over 16 amino acids. The CDR3 loop reads CASSYSDYGSYNEQFF. CDR3 coding DNA: TGTGCCAGCAGTTACTCCGACTACGGTTCCTACAATGAGCAGTTCTTC.